Below are 14 T cell receptor beta chains sequenced from a single sample in a study of T cell changes during pregnancy in multiple sclerosis (dated by TCRdb to the late 2010s). Libraries were prepared through the immunoSEQ multiplex PCR assay. As stored in TCRdb, this immuneACCESS dataset retains in-frame rearrangements with V and J assigned. A fraction of the clones does not appear; measured against another copy, unresolved V genes explain less than half of the discrepancy, and the remainder lacks a known reason. This sample gives about 38,000 clones in total; 90% of them show up just once. Jointly, the top ten make up about 0.6% of the sample. The sequencing here drew on CD4+ T cells from peripheral blood mononuclear cells, taken in the second trimester of pregnancy. The receptors originated from a female donor with multiple sclerosis, enrolled in a pregnancy study.

In DNA, the CDR3 is TGTGCCAGCAGTTTTAGCGGGAGAGGCAATGAGCAGTTCTTC. Translation gives CASSFSGRGNEQFF. This sequence joins TRBV28 and TRBJ2-1; 9 positions agree with TRBD2. With V trimmed by 3 bases and J by 6 bases, 3 bases remained unmatched. The CDR3 runs to 14 residues. CDR1 MDHEN and CDR2 SYDVKM come from the germline V gene.

J is TRBJ2-1 and V is TRBV11-2; 8 nucleotides align to TRBD2. Germline-derived CDR1 and CDR2 are SGHAT and FQNNGV. V lost 2 bases and J lost 4; bases outside the gene matches: 4. This CDR3 has 15 amino acids. The DNA for the CDR3 is TGTGCCAGCAGCTTATCGACTAGCGCGTACAATGAGCAGTTCTTC. It encodes CASSLSTSAYNEQFF.

J is TRBJ2-1 and V is TRBV29-1; 9 nucleotides match TRBD2. The germline V gene encodes CDR1 SQVTM and CDR2 ANQGSEA. The CDR3 consists of 13 residues. The ends lost 3 bases at V and 6 bases at J; junction bases unmatched: 3. Here the CDR3 DNA reads TGCAGCGTTGATGTAGCGGGAGCCAATGAGCAGTTCTTC. This sequence encodes CSVDVAGANEQFF.

The gene calls are TRBV15 and TRBJ2-1; D is ambiguous. Trimming removed 0 bases from V and 9 bases from J, with 9 bases in between. Germline V lookup: CDR1 LNHNV, CDR2 YYDKDF (reference sequence). This CDR3 is built from 13 residues. In DNA form, the CDR3 reads TGTGCCACCAGCAGAGAACCCGGCGGTGAGCAGTTCTTC. Amino acids: CATSREPGGEQFF.

The V call is TRBV5-4, the J call TRBJ1-5; tentative D call: TRBD1 (6 bases). The ends were cut back, 2 bases at V and 1 base at J, with 13 bases in the middle. CDR3 size: 16 residues. The V gene's germline CDR1 is SGHNT and CDR2 YYREEE (reference sequence). CDR3 in DNA: TGTGCCAGCAGCTTAGATGGGGGCACGAGCAATCAGCCCCAGCATTTT. Its protein is CASSLDGGTSNQPQHF.

This clone was seen a handful of times. The chain combines TRBV4-1 with TRBJ1-1; D is possibly TRBD1 (5 bases). Per the germline V gene, CDR1 is MGHRA and CDR2 is YSYEKL. This CDR3 spans 14 amino acids. V lost 2 bases and J 7 bases, leaving 14 bases between the germline ends. CDR3 amino acids: CASSQPGGTDEAFF. CDR3 bases: TGCGCCAGCAGCCAACCCGGGGGAACAGATGAAGCTTTCTTT.

The chain carries TRBV11-2 and TRBJ2-3, with TRBD1 matching over 8 bases. The CDR3 runs to 16 residues. The trim removed 5 bases at V and 5 bases at J, leaving 12 bases unmatched. Germline V CDR1 and CDR2: SGHAT, FQNNGV. The CDR3 DNA reads TGTGCCAGCAGCAAAGGACAGGGCCAAAAGGGAGATACGCAGTATTTT. It encodes CASSKGQGQKGDTQYF. The complete variable domain, with remaining parts taken from reference TRBV11-2 and TRBJ2-3, reads EAGVAQSPRYKIIEKRQSVAFWCNPISGHATLYWYQQILGQGPKLLIQFQNNGVVDDSQLPKDRFSAERLKGVDSTLKIQPAKLEDSAVYLCASSKGQGQKGDTQYFGPGTRLTVL.

The chain is built from TRBV4-1 and TRBJ1-4; D possibly corresponds to TRBD1 (6 bases). Germline V gene sequence: CDR1 MGHRA, CDR2 YSYEKL. The CDR3 spans 14 residues. V shed 6 bases and J shed 3 bases, with 11 bases lying between them. CDR3 in DNA: TGCGCCAGCAGTCAGGGGTTGGCTAATGAAAAACTGTTTTTT. Translating gives CASSQGLANEKLFF.

There are a few counts of this clone. J is TRBJ2-5 and V is TRBV20-1; D is possibly TRBD1 (6 bases). From germline, CDR1 is DFQATT and CDR2 SNEGSKA (reference sequence). This CDR3 has 11 residues. Trimming took 5 bases from V and 10 from J, leaving 14 bases between them. The CDR3 coding sequence is TGCAGTGCTGGTCTACAGGGAATCCAGTACTTC. Encoded protein: CSAGLQGIQYF.

J is TRBJ2-6 and V is TRBV5-5; no definite D call. Germline CDR1 reads SGHKS; CDR2 reads YYEKEE (reference sequence). Trimming left V 1 base short and J 0 bases short, with 5 bases between. The CDR3 contains 15 residues. This CDR3 is CASSLPLSGANVLTF. The CDR3 nucleotides are TGTGCCAGCAGCTTGCCCCTCTCTGGGGCCAACGTCCTGACTTTC.

V gene TRBV5-6 combines with J gene TRBJ2-6, with TRBD1 matching 12 bases. V lost 6 bases and J lost 1; bases outside the gene matches: 11. CDR1 and CDR2 (germline): SGHDT, YYEEEE. The CDR3 has 19 amino acids. The CDR3 is CASMTPWGQGASGANVLTF. The CDR3 nucleotides are TGTGCCAGCATGACCCCCTGGGGACAGGGGGCTTCTGGGGCCAACGTCCTGACTTTC.

This rearrangement joins TRBV4-1 to TRBJ2-7, with 7 positions matching TRBD2. Trimming at V came to 0 bases and at J to 4 bases, leaving 9 bases not matched to a gene. The CDR3 extends over 16 amino acids. CDR1 MGHRA and CDR2 YSYEKL come from the germline V gene. The DNA for the CDR3 is TGCGCCAGCAGCCAAGATATGACGGGGGGATTATACGAGCAGTACTTC. It is translated as CASSQDMTGGLYEQYF.

The chain employs TRBV7-8 and TRBJ2-7; 7 bases map to TRBD1. CDR3 length: 14 amino acids. The V and J ends lost 3 bases and 5 bases, in that order; junction bases with no gene match: 7. In germline, CDR1 is SGHVS, CDR2 FQNEAQ. This CDR3 is CASSFTGAYNEQYF. Written as DNA, the CDR3 is TGTGCCAGCAGCTTTACAGGGGCTTATAACGAGCAGTACTTC.

The genes are TRBV5-1 and TRBJ2-2; 8 positions match TRBD2. The CDR3 extends over 17 amino acids. V lost 1 base and J lost 1; bases outside the gene matches: 6. CDR1 SGHRS and CDR2 YFSETQ come from the germline V gene. CDR3 sequence: CASSLTGGPGNTGELFF. The DNA for the CDR3 is TGCGCCAGCAGCTTGACGGGGGGGCCCGGGAACACCGGGGAGCTGTTTTTT.